This TCR beta chain was documented in a study of T cell responses to AZD1222 COVID-19 vaccine (dated by TCRdb to 2020 to 2023). The study in broad terms: A total of under 250 trial participants underwent TCR sequencing, of whom about 210 had received two doses of AZD1222 and 26 had received two doses of the MenACWY control vaccine. Enrollment into the trials was organized by age into subgroups of 18-55, 56-69 and 70-plus years, and those subgroups contained about 160, 30 and 59 TCR-sequenced participants, respectively.

The CDR3 regions of human TCRbeta chains were subjected to immunosequencing. The authors' analysis ran thus. Repertoire TCRs were matched against a reference library of SARS-CoV-2-specific TCRs generated with the MIRA antigen-specificity platform. Breadth was defined as the fraction of unique TCRs that were SARS-CoV-2-associated. Depth was defined as the fraction of total T cells that were SARS-CoV-2-associated. Using the MIRA data, every spike-specific TCR was mapped to the spike region that the TCR reacted to and assigned to either a CD4 or a CD8 class. Log10-transformed breadth and depth values were compared by one-way ANOVA with Sidak's multiple comparisons tests. Held by TCRdb, this immuneACCESS table contains in-frame sequences only and omits some clones. Under half of the omission traces to an unresolved V gene where checked; the cause of the rest is unknown. D and trimming come from the DNA, and the V and J calls and clone size come from that table. In all, the sample holds 65,000 to 80,000 clones, and about four fifths of those were seen once. The ten most abundant clones make up about 1.3% of the sample.

The germline V gene (reference sequence) specifies SEHNR as CDR1 and FQNEAQ as CDR2. At the junction V is shortened by 5 bases and J by 3 bases; bases outside the gene matches: 2. From the cysteine through the phenylalanine, the CDR3 covers 14 amino acids. The CDR3 DNA has 42 bases and is translated from base 1. On this clone: There is no known antigen for this receptor. No per-base quality is available; no much larger clone lies one base away.

The time point label, as the study defines it: about 28 days (+/-7) after the second vaccine dose. Because spike-specific TCR depth and breadth did not differ between the two schedules, AZD1222 recipients who got a second dose at roughly 4 weeks were pooled with those who got a second dose at roughly 12 weeks. The vaccinee samples were drawn from two UK trials, COV001 and COV002, one of which was a single-blind randomized controlled phase 2/3 trial testing AZD1222 (ChAdOx1 nCoV-19) in healthy adults. For TCRbeta chain sequencing, PBMC samples were collected from trial participants at day 0 and at day 28 after the second dose. The research as a whole found: Nearly half of unique spike-specific TCRs reportedly recognized epitopes outside regions mutated in the B.1.351 and B.1.1.7 variants. Most participants were white British and females outnumbered males, and the authors suggested that clonal diversity may have been underestimated. A significant rise in spike-specific TCR breadth and depth was observed after two AZD1222 doses relative to day 0 and relative to MenACWY recipients. Only 5 to 7 AZD1222 recipients were SARS-CoV-2 seropositive at baseline, limiting conclusions about previously exposed vaccinees. The 56-69-year group was small, and its depth increase did not reach significance, likely because of low power. Because no samples from the day 14 peak response were available, repertoires could be characterized only after the peak T cell response. Vaccine-associated CD4 TCRs spanned the whole spike protein, with dominant responses in regions 160-218 and 743-854.

This receptor was obtained from an adult who received the AZD1222 COVID-19 vaccine. Specimen: peripheral blood, collected 28 days after the second AZD1222 dose. The chain links TRBV7-9 with TRBJ1-3; TRBD1 agrees with 9 junctional bases. At the DNA level, the sequence is TGTGCCAGCAGCCAGGACAGGGGTGGAAACACCATATATTTT. Its product reads: CASSQDRGGNTIYF.